These T cell receptor beta chains were read from a single sample in a study of blood T cell repertoires in COVID-19. Some clones are missing from TCRdb's copy, which holds only in-frame ones; the method was immunoSEQ multiplex PCR. Of 75,000 to 90,000 clones in the sample, 75% to 90% were seen once. The sample comprised peripheral blood. Receptors originate from a woman between 35 and 50 years old with active or convalescent COVID-19. The CDR3 runs from the conserved cysteine through the conserved F or W. Fields, in order: V gene, CDR3 protein.

>TRBV30
CAWKGQGGTEAFF
>TRBV6-5
CASSYSGTNTEAFF
>TRBV3-1/TRBV3-2
CASSQSRTSGGLFEQYF
>TRBV29-1
CSVGTSHSYEQYF
>TRBV7-3
CASSPTSGSGKYF
>TRBV3-1/TRBV3-2
CASSQVFDSPLHF
>TRBV27
CASSNGGFNQPQHF
>TRBV28
CASSLPPGGYEQYF
>TRBV7-3
CASSKQGTNNEQFF
>TRBV25-1
CASSPGTGNSFYGYTF
>TRBV24-1
CAIRQAPTDTQYF
>TRBV30
CAWSYRGQGEQYF
>TRBV28
CASRALAGGLQETQYF
>TRBV19
CATRLAGRPEQYF
>TRBV12-5
CASGQTLAGDLNEQFF
>TRBV7-2
CASSGVSYEQYF
>TRBV7-2
CASSPGSRGGHNEQFF
>TRBV7-9
CASSSTVGRGGLYIQYF
>TRBV6-2/TRBV6-3
CASSSIRAGGDTEAFF
>TRBV9
CASSAGQHFGYTF
>TRBV28
CASSFWGFTNEKLFF
>TRBV28
CASSSFRPIYGTEPTEAFF
>TRBV6-6
CASSYSKLGYADTQYF
>TRBV6-4
CASSLNEGAIYGYTF
>TRBV6-5
CASSSLGGQPQHF
>TRBV5-5
CASSLYENQPQHF
>TRBV10-3
CAISLAGPYNEQFF
>TRBV4-2
CASSQDPVVVSNEKLFF
>TRBV12-3/TRBV12-4
CASSLIQGDGYTF
>TRBV5-5
CASTARGQNTEAFF
>TRBV27
CASSRQGAGSPLHF
>TRBV7-2
CASSGLFTDTQYF
>TRBV11-2
CASSLRQGGDNSPLHF
>TRBV7-2
CASSLVRGTGKNYNSPLHF
>TRBV28
CASSFVRIAEHRGAVF
>TRBV10-3
CAISGARTGGAYGYTF
>TRBV5-5
CASSFRLAGGPDTQYF
>TRBV19
CASSMRTSGPGELFF
>TRBV3-1/TRBV3-2
CASSQAGSNTEAFF
>TRBV5-1
CASSTRQGPDTQYF
>TRBV19
CASRFTDRALETQYF
>TRBV27
CASSLTTDSNQPQHF